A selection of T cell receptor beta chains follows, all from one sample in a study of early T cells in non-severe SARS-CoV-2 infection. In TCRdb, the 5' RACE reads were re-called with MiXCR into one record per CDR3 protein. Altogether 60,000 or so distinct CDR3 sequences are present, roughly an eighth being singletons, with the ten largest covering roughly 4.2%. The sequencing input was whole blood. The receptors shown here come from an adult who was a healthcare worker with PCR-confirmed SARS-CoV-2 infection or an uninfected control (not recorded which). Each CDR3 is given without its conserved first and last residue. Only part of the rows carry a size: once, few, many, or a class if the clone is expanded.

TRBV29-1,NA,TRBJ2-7,SVRGTYEQY
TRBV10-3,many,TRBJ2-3,AISLADTQY
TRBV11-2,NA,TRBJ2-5,ASSSGTVQETQY
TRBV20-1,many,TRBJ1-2,SAREARGFYGYT
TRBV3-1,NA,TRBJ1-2,ASSRQGRGNGYT
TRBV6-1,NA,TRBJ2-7,ASSEGDLGTSVSYEQY
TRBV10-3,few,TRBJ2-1,AISEQGYNEQF
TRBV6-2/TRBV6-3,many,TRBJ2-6,ASSPTGGSGANVLT
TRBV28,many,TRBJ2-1,ASSPWGGDEQF
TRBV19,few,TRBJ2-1,ASSISGTSGGRVYNEQF
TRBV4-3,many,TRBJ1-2,ASSQGGQGPNYGYT
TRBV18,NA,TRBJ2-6,ASSQGQNSGANVLT
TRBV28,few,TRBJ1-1,ASRPYIMNTEAF
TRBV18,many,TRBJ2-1,ASSRKGASGNPTNEQF
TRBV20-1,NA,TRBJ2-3,SAREDGRVDTQY
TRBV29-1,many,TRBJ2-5,SGAGTEETQY
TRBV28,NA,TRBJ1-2,ASSPGGSSFGYGYT
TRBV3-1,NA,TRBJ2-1,ASSREPLDFPLKF
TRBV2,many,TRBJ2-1,ASRLAGEYNEQF
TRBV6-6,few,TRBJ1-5,ASSSAGDQPQH
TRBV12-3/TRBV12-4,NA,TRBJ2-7,ASSFGDASYEQY
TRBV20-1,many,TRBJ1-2,SARAPLDEWRDGYT
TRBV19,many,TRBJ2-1,ASRQGGFRFDEQF
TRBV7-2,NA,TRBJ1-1,ASSPPLAGTGNTEAF
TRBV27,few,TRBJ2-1,ASSPIAGGNNEQF
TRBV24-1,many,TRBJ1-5,ATSDSSGTLIRPQH
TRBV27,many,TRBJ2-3,ASVRTGSDTQY
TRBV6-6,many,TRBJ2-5,ASSYPLRWGQSQETQY